These 16 T cell receptor beta chains share one sample of origin, sequenced in a study of blood T cell repertoires in COVID-19. Sequencing used immunoSEQ multiplex PCR; TCRdb keeps in-frame clones, though not all of them. The sample yields approximately 250,000 clones, about 85% seen once. Sequencing used peripheral blood. The source is a man aged 35 to 55 with acute or convalescent COVID-19.

The chain recombines TRBV6-5 with TRBJ2-5; a possible D gene is TRBD1 (5 bases). Germline lookup yields CDR1 MNHEY and CDR2 SVGAGI. Trimming shortened V by 4 bases and J by 5 bases, and 5 bases separated the two germline ends. The length of the CDR3 is 11 residues. CDR3 coding DNA: TGTGCCAGCAGTTGGGGCGAGACCCAGTACTTC. Encoded protein: CASSWGETQYF.

The chain has TRBV6-5 and TRBJ1-5, with TRBD1 matching over 10 bases. The ends lost 4 bases at V and 6 bases at J; junction bases unmatched: 3. This CDR3 is built from 14 residues. Germline lookup yields CDR1 MNHEY and CDR2 SVGAGI. The CDR3 DNA is TGTGCCAGCAGTTCCGGACAGGGGGGTCAGCCCCAGCATTTT. This encodes CASSSGQGGQPQHF.

The chain is built from TRBV11-2 and TRBJ2-5; 10 positions match TRBD2. Per the germline V gene, CDR1 is SGHAT and CDR2 is FQNNGV. This CDR3 spans 15 amino acids. V gave up 1 base and J gave up 1 base; unmatched junction bases: 0. The CDR3 sequence: CASSLGLAGQETQYF. The CDR3 DNA follows: TGTGCCAGCAGCTTAGGACTAGCGGGCCAAGAGACCCAGTACTTC.

The CDR3 protein is CAVQTGSGGYTF. CDR3 bases: TGTGCCGTACAAACAGGTTCTGGGGGCTACACCTTC. This chain links TRBV6-5 with TRBJ1-2; D is possibly TRBD1 (5 bases). The CDR3 covers 12 residues. The V gene's germline CDR1 is MNHEY and CDR2 SVGAGI. V lost 11 bases to trimming and J lost 8 bases, with 18 bases between them.

The V gene is TRBV15, the J gene TRBJ1-5; D may be TRBD1 (5 bases). Germline V gives CDR1 LNHNV, CDR2 YYDKDF (reference sequence). Trimming took off 0 bases at V and 3 bases at J, with 9 bases between the two ends. The CDR3 loop spans 15 amino acids. This CDR3 reads CATSRDWGHNQPQHF. CDR3 in DNA: TGTGCCACCAGCAGAGATTGGGGCCACAATCAGCCCCAGCATTTT.

This chain links TRBV3-1 (or the pseudogene TRBV3-2) with TRBJ1-4, with D uncertain. The CDR3 runs to 14 residues. With 1 base removed from V and 3 bases from J, the gap between germline ends came to 6 bases. The germline gives CDR1 LGHDT, CDR2 YNNKEL (reference sequence). The CDR3 region has the DNA TGTGCCAGCAGCCAAGTTCAGTCTAATGAAAAACTGTTTTTT. Translating it yields CASSQVQSNEKLFF.

This chain joins TRBV9 and TRBJ2-1, with 7 bases lining up with TRBD1. After removal of 3 bases from V and 2 bases from J, the junction contained 5 bases not matched to a gene. The CDR3 runs to 15 residues. CDR1 is SGDLS, CDR2 YYNGEE, per germline. The CDR3 DNA is TGTGCCAGCAGCGCTACAGGGGTAGCCTACAATGAGCAGTTCTTC. Translation: CASSATGVAYNEQFF.

The chain couples TRBV4-1 to TRBJ1-1; D remains unclear. In germline, CDR1 is MGHRA, CDR2 YSYEKL. CDR3 length: 13 amino acids. Trimming shortened V by 1 base and J by 7 bases, and 10 bases separated the two germline ends. The CDR3 sequence: CASSQAQTSEAFF. The DNA of the CDR3 is TGCGCCAGCAGCCAAGCTCAAACCAGTGAAGCTTTCTTT.

This clone was counted once. The rearrangement joins TRBV21-1 to TRBJ1-5. TRBV21-1 is a known pseudogene. The CDR3 contains 17 residues. The CDR3, as DNA: TGTGCCAGCAGCAACCGTAGACCGACTTCTAGCAATCAGCCCCAGCATTTT. This translates into CASSNRRPTSSNQPQHF.

The table lists this clone with a few counts. The chain is built from TRBV20-1 and TRBJ2-5; 8 bases align to TRBD2. Germline CDR1 DFQATT, CDR2 SNEGSKA (reference sequence). There are 15 residues in the CDR3. V shed 3 bases, J shed 2 bases, and the junction held 8 bases outside the gene matches. The DNA of the CDR3 is TGCAGTGCTAGTAGAGGGGCTAGCGGGCAAGAGACCCAGTACTTC. Amino acids: CSASRGASGQETQYF.

J is TRBJ2-5 and V is TRBV5-5; 7 nucleotides line up with TRBD1. The CDR3 is 16 amino acids. The germline gives CDR1 SGHKS, CDR2 YYEKEE (reference sequence). The V segment lost 1 base and the J segment 5 bases; nucleotides outside the gene matches: 11. DNA for the CDR3: TGTGCCAGCAGCTTGAGCCCGGGACAGCTGGGGGAGACCCAGTACTTC. This codes for CASSLSPGQLGETQYF.

J is TRBJ1-4 and V is TRBV28; 10 bases are shared with TRBD1. Germline V gene sequence: CDR1 MDHEN, CDR2 SYDVKM. The CDR3 consists of 15 residues. V trimming: 5 bases; J trimming: 8 bases; junction bases outside the gene matches: 8. CDR3: CASSGAGQGNEKLFF. DNA for the CDR3: TGTGCCAGCAGTGGGGCGGGACAGGGGAACGAAAAACTGTTTTTT.

This chain connects TRBV14 to TRBJ1-1; 9 nucleotides line up with TRBD1. Germline CDR1 is SGHDN and CDR2 is FVKESK. The ends lost 1 base at V and 6 bases at J; junction bases unmatched: 6. The CDR3 totals 15 residues. In DNA form, the CDR3 reads TGTGCCAGCAGCCAAGGAGACAGGGGGGGAGCTGAAGCTTTCTTT. The encoded protein is CASSQGDRGGAEAFF.

The V gene is TRBV12-3 or TRBV12-4, the J gene TRBJ1-1; no reliable D call. The CDR3 covers 13 residues. V dropped 7 bases and J dropped 1 base, with 10 bases sitting between them. Written as DNA, the CDR3 is TGTGCCAGCAAGCGGCAGTGGAACACTGAAGCTTTCTTT. Translation: CASKRQWNTEAFF.

This chain links TRBV12-3 or TRBV12-4 with TRBJ1-4; D unclear. This CDR3 region has 13 residues. The V and J ends lost 7 bases and 7 bases respectively, with 13 bases between them. The CDR3 protein is CASNRQLGEKLFF. CDR3 nucleotide sequence: TGTGCCAGCAACAGACAACTGGGTGAAAAACTGTTTTTT.

CDR3 protein: CASRRGAVNTGELFF. The CDR3 DNA is TGTGCCAGCAGGCGGGGGGCGGTAAACACCGGGGAGCTGTTTTTT. V usage is TRBV9 and J usage is TRBJ2-2; 8 positions agree with TRBD2. Germline CDR1 reads SGDLS; CDR2 reads YYNGEE. V dropped 5 bases and J dropped 2; count of bases not matched to a gene: 5. CDR3 length: 15 residues.